The 23 T cell receptor beta chains listed next were all sequenced from one sample in a study of OX40 agonist ivuxolimab in advanced cancers. This table comes from immunoSEQ multiplex PCR, and its TCRdb copy is limited to in-frame clones, with some not included. The sample lists about 48,000 clones, around 85% seen once, with roughly 1.1% in the top ten. Sequenced here: CD4+ or CD8+ T cells sorted from blood, sampled in a trial of the OX40 agonist ivuxolimab. All receptors come from an adult with an advanced solid tumor such as melanoma, head and neck, liver or kidney cancer.

The rearrangement joins TRBV28 to TRBJ2-7; no clear D. Germline V gene data show CDR1 as MDHEN and CDR2 as SYDVKM. This CDR3 contains 14 residues. The germline V and J ends were trimmed by 3 bases and 0 bases, with 9 bases remaining between them. The CDR3 protein is CASSFSTASYEQYF. CDR3 sequence (DNA): TGTGCCAGCAGTTTTTCGACGGCCTCCTACGAGCAGTACTTC. The full variable domain, in which reference TRBV28 and TRBJ2-7 provide the parts outside the CDR3, is DVKVTQSSRYLVKRTGEKVFLECVQDMDHENMFWYRQDPGLGLRLIYFSYDVKMKEKGDIPEGYSVSREKKERFSLILESASTNQTSMYLCASSFSTASYEQYFGPGTRLTVT.

J is TRBJ2-7 and V is TRBV6-5, with TRBD1 matching 10 bases. V shed 4 bases, J shed 2 bases, and the junction held 5 bases outside the gene matches. There are 15 residues in the CDR3. Germline-derived CDR1 and CDR2 are MNHEY and SVGAGI. The CDR3 DNA is TGTGCCAGCAGTTCCCCGGGACAGGGGACCTACGAGCAGTACTTC. Residues: CASSSPGQGTYEQYF.

This sequence joins TRBV28 and TRBJ1-6; the D gene is possibly TRBD1 (6 bases). The germline V gene has CDR1 MDHEN and CDR2 SYDVKM. The CDR3 spans 14 residues. The CDR3 spells CAHAGLRGNSPLHF. As DNA, the CDR3 is TGTGCGCACGCGGGCCTCAGGGGTAATTCACCCCTCCACTTT.

The chain uses TRBV11-2 and TRBJ2-1; possible D gene TRBD1, 6 bases. CDR1 and CDR2 from the germline V gene are SGHAT and FQNNGV. The length of the CDR3 is 16 residues. Trimming left V 5 bases short and J 7 bases short, with 21 bases between. The CDR3 is CASSTLRSRTVNEQFF. The CDR3 nucleotides are TGTGCCAGCAGCACACTTAGGAGCCGGACAGTTAATGAGCAGTTCTTC. Full variable domain (outside the CDR3, taken from reference TRBV11-2 and TRBJ2-1): EAGVAQSPRYKIIEKRQSVAFWCNPISGHATLYWYQQILGQGPKLLIQFQNNGVVDDSQLPKDRFSAERLKGVDSTLKIQPAKLEDSAVYLCASSTLRSRTVNEQFFGPGTRLTVL.

This chain connects TRBV13 to TRBJ2-3; unclear D gene. Per germline, CDR1 PRHDT and CDR2 FYEKMQ (reference sequence). The CDR3 extends over 11 amino acids. The V end was cut by 5 bases, the J end by 3 bases, with 3 bases between. This CDR3 reads CASSPTDTQYF. The CDR3 region has the DNA TGTGCCAGCAGCCCGACAGATACGCAGTATTTT.

The gene calls are TRBV7-2 and TRBJ2-5; the match to TRBD2 covers 7 bases. Germline assignment: CDR1 SGHTA and CDR2 FQGNSA. The CDR3 runs to 14 residues. Trimming took 5 bases from V and 9 from J; bases not matched to a gene: 12. The CDR3, as DNA: TGTGCCAGCAGCCCTCAGTGGCTGGGGGGGGCCCAGTACTTC. It is translated as CASSPQWLGGAQYF.

This chain uses TRBV7-2 with TRBJ1-5; 8 bases fit TRBD1. The CDR3 contains 15 residues. Germline V gene lookup returns CDR1 SGHTA and CDR2 FQGNSA. V was pared by 3 bases and J by 1 base, with 2 bases of the junction left unmatched. The CDR3 nucleotides are TGTGCCAGCAGCTTCGGACAGGGAAGCAATCAGCCCCAGCATTTT. It codes for CASSFGQGSNQPQHF.

This sequence joins TRBV6-1 and TRBJ1-5, with D possibly matching TRBD1 (5 bases). This CDR3 is built from 16 residues. The germline V gene has CDR1 MNHNS and CDR2 SASEGT. Trimming left V 3 bases short and J 6 bases short, with 18 bases between. The CDR3 region is CASSDYGALGGQPQHF. CDR3 nucleotide sequence: TGTGCCAGCAGTGATTATGGGGCCCTCGGCGGTCAGCCCCAGCATTTT.

V usage is TRBV5-1 and J usage is TRBJ1-2; possibly TRBD1 for D (5 bases). The CDR3 is made up of 17 amino acids. Germline V gives CDR1 SGHRS, CDR2 YFSETQ. Trimming shortened V by 3 bases and J by 4 bases, and 22 bases separated the two germline ends. This chain's CDR3 is CASSWRGLQQDRYGYTF. The DNA for the CDR3 is TGCGCCAGCAGCTGGAGGGGCCTACAACAGGACCGCTATGGCTACACCTTC.

The rearrangement uses TRBV10-1 and TRBJ1-5, with a weak D call TRBD1 (5 bases). V lost 7 bases to trimming and J lost 0 bases, with 25 bases between them. Germline CDR1 and CDR2: WNHNN and SYGVQD (reference sequence). This CDR3 is 19 amino acids long. DNA of the CDR3: TGCGCCAGCAAGGGGCGTGGCAGGACACTGGTTTATAGCAATCAGCCCCAGCATTTT. Its translation: CASKGRGRTLVYSNQPQHF.

This clone turned up a few times. V gene TRBV30 combines with J gene TRBJ1-2; D unclear. Germline CDR1 and CDR2: GTSNPN and SVGIG (reference sequence). CDR3 length: 13 amino acids. Trimming took off 5 bases at V and 2 bases at J, with 12 bases between the two ends. Here the CDR3 DNA reads TGTGCCTGGGTTCGGGCGGTAAACTATGGCTACACCTTC. The encoded protein is CAWVRAVNYGYTF.

The rearrangement uses TRBV27 and TRBJ1-6; perhaps TRBD1 as D (6 bases). Trimming left V 5 bases short and J 9 bases short, with 14 bases between. There are 14 residues in the CDR3. Germline-derived CDR1 and CDR2 are MNHEY and SMNVEV (reference sequence). As DNA, the CDR3 is TGTGCCAGCAGTCGCCGGGACATTGTTTCACCCCTCCACTTT. Translating it yields CASSRRDIVSPLHF.

The gene calls are TRBV6-1 and TRBJ1-1, with D hard to call. The CDR3 covers 13 residues. Germline CDR1 and CDR2: MNHNS and SASEGT. V was cut by 6 bases and J by 1 base, with 9 bases left in between. The CDR3 DNA reads TGTGCCAGCAGAAGGACGGGGAACACTGAAGCTTTCTTT. It codes for CASRRTGNTEAFF.

This sequence joins TRBV19 and TRBJ1-4, with D possibly TRBD1 on 5 matching bases. The CDR3 spans 15 residues. CDR1 is LNHDA and CDR2 is SQIVND in the germline V gene (reference sequence). Trimming pared 5 bases from V and 0 bases from J, leaving 10 bases between. The CDR3 loop is CASSPTGATNEKLFF. The CDR3 bases are TGTGCCAGTAGTCCAACAGGTGCAACTAATGAAAAACTGTTTTTT.

The rearrangement uses TRBV30 and TRBJ1-2; 8 nucleotides line up with TRBD1. Germline values: CDR1 GTSNPN, CDR2 SVGIG (reference sequence). This CDR3 is built from 13 residues. Trimming took 2 bases from V and 7 from J; bases not matched to a gene: 6. The CDR3 spells CAWSQGARLGYTF. The CDR3 DNA reads as TGTGCCTGGAGTCAGGGGGCGCGGCTTGGCTACACCTTC. Full variable domain (outside the CDR3, taken from reference TRBV30 and TRBJ1-2): SQTIHQWPATLVQPVGSPLSLECTVEGTSNPNLYWYRQAAGRGLQLLFYSVGIGQISSEVPQNLSASRPQDRQFILSSKKLLLSDSGFYLCAWSQGARLGYTFGSGTRLTVV.

J is TRBJ1-2 and V is TRBV9; D perhaps matches TRBD1 (6 bases). The germline CDR1 and CDR2 sequences are SGDLS and YYNGEE. The CDR3 runs to 13 residues. V was trimmed by 4 bases and J by 4 bases, leaving 11 bases between them. CDR3: CASSQGQFYGYTF. CDR3 sequence (DNA): TGTGCCAGCAGCCAAGGACAGTTCTATGGCTACACCTTC. Together with reference TRBV9 and TRBJ1-2, the CDR3 gives the full variable domain: DSGVTQTPKHLITATGQRVTLRCSPRSGDLSVYWYQQSLDQGLQFLIQYYNGEERAKGNILERFSAQQFPDLHSELNLSSLELGDSALYFCASSQGQFYGYTFGSGTRLTVV.

CDR3 sequence: CASSSGTSGTLGTQYF. CDR3 DNA sequence: TGCGCCAGCAGCTCGGGGACTAGCGGGACCCTAGGTACGCAGTATTTT. The J gene is TRBJ2-3, the V gene TRBV5-1; 13 bases fit TRBD2. Trimming removed 3 bases from V and 8 bases from J; junction bases left unmatched: 9. From germline, CDR1 is SGHRS and CDR2 YFSETQ. The CDR3 spans 16 residues.

The rearrangement links TRBV4-1 to TRBJ2-5; D uncertain. The CDR3 is 14 amino acids. The V gene's germline CDR1 is MGHRA and CDR2 YSYEKL. V shed 4 bases and J shed 4 bases, with 13 bases lying between them. The CDR3 coding sequence is TGCGCCAGCAGCCCGTCGATTGTCACAGAGACCCAGTACTTC. Amino acid sequence: CASSPSIVTETQYF.

The chain uses TRBV7-6 and TRBJ2-7; 7 positions match TRBD1. The CDR3 covers 16 residues. V dropped 4 bases and J dropped 3; count of bases not matched to a gene: 12. From germline, CDR1 is SGHVS and CDR2 FNYEAQ. DNA of the CDR3: TGTGCCAGCAGCTCCCCTTTTCGCCGGGACAGCTACGAGCAGTACTTC. Translating gives CASSSPFRRDSYEQYF.

The chain uses TRBV18 and TRBJ1-2, with no clear D. The V gene's germline CDR1 is KGHSH and CDR2 LQKENI. The CDR3 sequence is 12 residues long. Trimming stripped 2 bases from V and 8 bases from J, with 9 bases between. In DNA form, the CDR3 reads TGTGCCAGCTCACCAAACGAACGGGGCTACACCTTC. Translating gives CASSPNERGYTF.

This chain connects TRBV30 to TRBJ2-3; unclear D gene. The CDR3 runs to 10 residues. The V end was cut by 7 bases, the J end by 6 bases, with 8 bases between. Looked up from germline, CDR1 is GTSNPN and CDR2 is SVGIG (reference sequence). The CDR3 loop reads CAYEWDTQYF. The CDR3 DNA is TGTGCCTATGAGTGGGATACGCAGTATTTT.

The rearrangement uses TRBV5-5 and TRBJ2-2; D is ambiguous. Germline values: CDR1 SGHKS, CDR2 YYEKEE (reference sequence). The germline V and J ends were trimmed by 3 bases and 1 base, with 7 bases remaining between them. CDR3 size: 14 residues. CDR3 residues: CASSWLGNTGELFF. The CDR3 DNA reads as TGTGCCAGCAGCTGGCTGGGGAACACCGGGGAGCTGTTTTTT. The full variable domain, in which reference TRBV5-5 and TRBJ2-2 provide the parts outside the CDR3, is DAGVTQSPTHLIKTRGQQVTLRCSPISGHKSVSWYQQVLGQGPQFIFQYYEKEERGRGNFPDRFSARQFPNYSSELNVNALLLGDSALYLCASSWLGNTGELFFGEGSRLTVL.

V is TRBV19 and J is TRBJ2-2; D unclear. The ends were cut back, 0 bases at V and 2 bases at J, with 4 bases in the middle. Germline CDR1 LNHDA, CDR2 SQIVND (reference sequence). There are 14 residues in the CDR3. The CDR3 reads CASSIDLNTGELFF. CDR3 DNA sequence: TGTGCCAGTAGTATAGATCTTAACACCGGGGAGCTGTTTTTT.